What follows are 9 T cell receptor beta chains derived from one specimen sequenced in a study of blood T cell repertoires in COVID-19 (dated by TCRdb to between 2020 and 2021). Libraries were built with the immunoSEQ multiplex PCR assay. This immuneACCESS table, as held by TCRdb, lists in-frame sequences with V and J called but not all clones. Of the missing ones, under half trace to an unresolved V gene in checked studies; the others have no known cause. For this sample the table gives 150,000 to 200,000 clones, of which 84% were detected only once. 14% of the sample comes from the top ten. The sample consisted of peripheral blood. These receptors were collected from a young man with active or convalescent COVID-19.

This clone was seen just once. V and J are TRBV19 and TRBJ2-5, with 12 bases matching TRBD2. There are 18 residues in the CDR3. Unmatched junction bases numbered 11, after V lost 6 bases and J lost 0 bases. The germline gives CDR1 LNHDA, CDR2 SQIVND (reference sequence). The CDR3 sequence: CASRGRTSGAEYQETQYF. For the CDR3, the DNA is TGTGCCAGTAGAGGACGGACTAGCGGGGCAGAGTACCAAGAGACCCAGTACTTC.

The CDR3 DNA reads as TGTGCCAGCAGTTCAGGGGACAGTGTACCGAACACTGAAGCTTTCTTT. It is translated as CASSSGDSVPNTEAFF. The gene calls are TRBV28 and TRBJ1-1, with 7 bases matching TRBD1. CDR3 length: 16 residues. Unmatched junction bases numbered 9, after V lost 4 bases and J lost 1 base. Germline CDR1 and CDR2: MDHEN and SYDVKM.

The chain uses TRBV18 and TRBJ2-6; 9 bases align to TRBD1. After removal of 3 bases from V and 0 bases from J, the junction contained 3 bases not matched to a gene. This CDR3 is 17 amino acids long. The germline gives CDR1 KGHSH, CDR2 LQKENI. The CDR3 is CASSPGTGTSGANVLTF. Here the CDR3 DNA reads TGTGCCAGCTCACCCGGGACAGGGACCTCTGGGGCCAACGTCCTGACTTTC.

The J gene is TRBJ2-5, the V gene TRBV11-2, with TRBD1 matching over 9 bases. The CDR3 has 11 residues. Germline CDR1 SGHAT, CDR2 FQNNGV. The V gene end was trimmed by 1 base and the J gene end by 14 bases; junction bases not matched to a gene: 2. The CDR3: CASSLGDRDYF. DNA of the CDR3: TGTGCCAGCAGCTTAGGGGACAGGGACTACTTC.

This clone was detected once. The chain joins TRBV6-5 to TRBJ1-6, with TRBD1 matching 10 bases. CDR3 size: 14 residues. Trimming cost V 6 bases and J 8 bases; bases outside gene matches: 4. In germline, CDR1 is MNHEY, CDR2 SVGAGI. The CDR3, as DNA: TGTGCCAGCAGCGTGACAGGGGGCGATTCACCCCTCCACTTT. Translating gives CASSVTGGDSPLHF.

The CDR3 nucleotides read TGTGCCAGCAGCTTAGTTGGCCAGGCAACTAATGAAAAACTGTTTTTT. Residues: CASSLVGQATNEKLFF. V is TRBV7-9 and J is TRBJ1-4, with D hard to call. The germline gives CDR1 SEHNR, CDR2 FQNEAQ (reference sequence). V was pared by 1 base and J by 0 bases, with 9 bases between. The CDR3 contains 16 residues.

The chain employs TRBV10-3 and TRBJ2-2; TRBD2 matches at 11 bases. Germline CDR1 reads ENHRY; CDR2 reads SYGVKD. CDR3 length: 16 amino acids. J was trimmed by 2 bases and V by 3 bases; bases with no gene match: 2. CDR3 protein: CAISDLAGGNTGELFF. The CDR3 nucleotides read TGTGCCATCAGTGACCTAGCGGGAGGAAACACCGGGGAGCTGTTTTTT.

This chain joins TRBV5-1 and TRBJ2-5; TRBD1 might be the D (5 bases). V was pared by 2 bases and J by 2 bases, with 13 bases between. Germline values: CDR1 SGHRS, CDR2 YFSETQ. The CDR3 spans 15 residues. This CDR3 is CASSFRQPQQETQYF. CDR3 in DNA: TGCGCCAGCAGCTTTCGACAGCCCCAACAAGAGACCCAGTACTTC.

This clone showed up just once. Within the sample, other DNA sequences also encode this same CDR3. V is TRBV7-9 and J is TRBJ1-5, with 7 positions matching TRBD1. The CDR3 runs 16 residues. Germline values: CDR1 SEHNR, CDR2 FQNEAQ (reference sequence). J was trimmed by 4 bases and V by 1 base; bases with no gene match: 7. CDR3 in amino acids: CASSLEWGTDNQPQHF. The CDR3 bases are TGTGCCAGCAGCTTAGAATGGGGGACAGATAATCAGCCCCAGCATTTT.